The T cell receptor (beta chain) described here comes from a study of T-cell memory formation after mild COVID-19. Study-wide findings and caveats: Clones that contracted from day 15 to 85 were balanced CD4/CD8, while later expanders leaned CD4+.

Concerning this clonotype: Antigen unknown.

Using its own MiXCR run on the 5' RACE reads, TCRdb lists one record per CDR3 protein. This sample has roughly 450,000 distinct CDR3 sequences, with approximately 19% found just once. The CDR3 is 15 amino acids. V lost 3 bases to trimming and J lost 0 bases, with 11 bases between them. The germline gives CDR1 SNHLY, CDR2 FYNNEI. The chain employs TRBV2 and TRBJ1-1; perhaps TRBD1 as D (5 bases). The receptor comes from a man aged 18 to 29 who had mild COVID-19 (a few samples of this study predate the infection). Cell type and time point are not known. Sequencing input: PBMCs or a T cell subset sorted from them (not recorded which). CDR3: CASSEVGALNTEAFF. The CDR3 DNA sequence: TGTGCCAGCAGTGAGGTCGGGGCGCTGAACACTGAAGCTTTCTTT.